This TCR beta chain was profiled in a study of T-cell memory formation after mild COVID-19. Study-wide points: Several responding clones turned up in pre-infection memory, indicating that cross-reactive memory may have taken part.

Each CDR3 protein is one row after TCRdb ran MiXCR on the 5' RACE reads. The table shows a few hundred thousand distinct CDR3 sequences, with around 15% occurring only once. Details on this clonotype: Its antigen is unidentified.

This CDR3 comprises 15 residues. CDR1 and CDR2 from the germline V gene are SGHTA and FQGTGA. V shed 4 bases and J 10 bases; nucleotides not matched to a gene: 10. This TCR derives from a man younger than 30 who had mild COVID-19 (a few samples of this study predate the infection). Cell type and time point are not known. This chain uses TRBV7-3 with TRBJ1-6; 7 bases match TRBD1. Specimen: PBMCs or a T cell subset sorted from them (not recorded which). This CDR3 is CASSSLGGARSPLHF. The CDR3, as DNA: TGTGCCAGCAGCTCCCTAGGGGGCGCACGGTCACCCCTCCACTTT.